The entry below describes one T cell receptor beta chain. This clonotype turned up a few times. This clone's antigen is unknown. Base qualities are missing; no much larger clone stands one base away. Sequences SGHTA (CDR1) and FQGNSA (CDR2) are obtained from the germline V gene. Reading from cysteine to phenylalanine, the CDR3 counts 15 amino acids. The retained sequence is limited to the CDR3, 45 bases, with the frame set at the first base. V is pruned by 5 bases and J by 7 bases, leaving 8 bases of the junction without a gene match. The sample was run on an Illumina NovaSeq 6000. cDNA libraries for TCRalpha and TCRbeta were prepared by 5'RACE using constant-segment primers, with sample barcodes and unique molecular identifiers added. Trizol reagent was used to extract RNA from every sample. Libraries were amplified in two PCR steps, with a second sample barcode and Illumina TruSeq adapters added in the second step. The libraries were sequenced on an Illumina NovaSeq using 2 x 150 bp paired-end reads. In the original analysis: With migec v1.2.7, reads were demultiplexed and then collapsed into UMI-guided consensus sequences. Using mixcr v2.1.11, UMI consensuses were aligned to TRA and TRB V and J templates and then assembled into clonotypes. Expanded or contracted clonotypes were those called significant by both edgeR and NoisET, with noise models trained on biological replicates. edgeR calls used a false discovery rate-adjusted p below 0.01 and a log2 fold-change threshold of 1. As an exploratory analysis of dynamics, max-normalized trajectories of the 1000 most abundant clonotypes were examined with PCA combined with hierarchical clustering. Separately sequenced CD4+ and CD8+ repertoires were used to assign a CD4 or CD8 phenotype to each responding clone. Starting from the raw public reads, TCRdb applied fastp trimming at Q25, assembled clones with MiXCR and retained in-frame beta chains. Each entry merges the rows of one CDR3 protein and shows their most common DNA and genes. The V and J calls shown here were made by TCRdb, not taken from the authors' results. The sample table contains 410,000 or so distinct CDR3 sequences; only one count was recorded for under 25% of them. Jointly, the top ten make up 10% to 15% of the sample.

The data are from a study of T-cell memory formation after mild COVID-19 (dated by TCRdb to 2020 to 2023). In the study overall: TCR sequence clusters from the two donors were found to be largely donor specific. In a couple of donors, T-cell clones that expanded and contracted after mild COVID-19 were tracked by sequencing TCRalpha and TCRbeta repertoires over time. Two young, previously healthy adult volunteers made up the cohort, one male and one female. The paper as a whole reports these results and caveats: From day 15 to 85, contracting clones showed balanced CD4/CD8 phenotypes, whereas a second wave of clones that expanded from day 15 to 37 leaned towards CD4+. Some responding clones were detected in pre-infection memory, suggesting pre-existing cross-reactive memory T cells joined the SARS-CoV-2 response. Contracting CD4+ clones were found mainly in CM and EM memory subsets, while CD8+ clones were enriched in EMRA. Only a couple of mild cases were covered by the study, and larger cohorts that include severe cases with pre-infection samples were considered necessary. SARS-CoV-2 specificity of the second-wave clones peaking on day 37 was not confirmed.

Ficoll-Paque density gradient centrifugation was the method used to isolate PBMCs. This chain is built from TRBV7-2 and TRBJ2-2; the junction holds 9 bases that match TRBD2. The sequence came from an adult woman who had mild COVID-19 (a few samples of this study predate the infection). The sample titles of this study are shuffled in the database, so cell type and time point are left out; the donor was told from shared clones. Source material: PBMCs or a T cell subset sorted from them (not recorded which). CDR3 region: CASSLRLAALGELFF. The DNA sequence reads TGTGCCAGCAGCCTCCGACTAGCGGCCCTCGGGGAGCTGTTTTTT. Here the CDR3 is joined to the reference TRBV7-2 and TRBJ2-2 genes, and the full variable domain is: GAGVSQSPSNKVTEKGKDVELRCDPISGHTALYWYRQSLGQGLEFLIYFQGNSAPDKSGLPSDRFSAERTGGSVSTLTIQRTQQEDSAVYLCASSLRLAALGELFFGEGSRLTVL.